A selection of T cell receptor beta chains follows, all from one sample in a study of blood T cell repertoires in COVID-19. Produced via immunoSEQ multiplex PCR; TCRdb's table is partial and in-frame only. The sample has about 110,000 clones, 65% to 90% seen once. The sequenced sample was peripheral blood. The source of these receptors is a woman over 75 with active or convalescent COVID-19. CDR3s include the opening cysteine and the closing phenylalanine or tryptophan. D genes are given only for firm matches. Some rows have no size entry. The others give once, few or many, or a class for an expanded clone.

>-|TRBJ1-2|-|TRBV4-2
TGTGCCAGCAGCCCTGAGGGCGGCCCCGGCTCCTCTGGCTACACCTTC
CASSPEGGPGSSGYTF
>-|TRBJ2-2|-|TRBV28
TGTGCCAGCAGATATACCTACAGGGGAGGAAGCACCGGGGAGCTGTTTTTT
CASRYTYRGGSTGELFF
>-|TRBJ2-1|-|TRBV6-5
TGTGCCAGCAGTTCGGACAGTCTCTCCTACAATGAGCAGTTCTTC
CASSSDSLSYNEQFF
>TRBD1|TRBJ2-5|once|TRBV12-3/TRBV12-4
TGTGCCAGCAGTCGTACAGGGGCCGAGACCCAGTACTTC
CASSRTGAETQYF
>-|TRBJ1-1|-|TRBV6-5
TGTGCCAGCAGAACCCAGGGCGCGGCGAACACTGAAGCTTTCTTT
CASRTQGAANTEAFF
>-|TRBJ2-7|-|TRBV5-6
TGTGCCAGCAGGCGCTCAGGGGATTCTCGGTACGAGCAGTACTTC
CASRRSGDSRYEQYF
>-|TRBJ2-5|-|TRBV12-3/TRBV12-4
TGTGCCAGCAGGGGCACTAGCGAGACCCAGTACTTC
CASRGTSETQYF
>-|TRBJ1-2|-|TRBV7-3
TGTGCCAGCAGCGAGAATCGGGGTAGACGGGGCTACACCTTC
CASSENRGRRGYTF
>TRBD1|TRBJ1-1|once|TRBV24-1
TGTGCCACCTCGACAGGGGGCGCGAAAAACACTGAAGCTTTCTTT
CATSTGGAKNTEAFF
>-|TRBJ1-1|few|TRBV5-1
TGCGCCAGCAGCCCCAATACAGTGAACACTGAAGCTTTCTTT
CASSPNTVNTEAFF
>-|TRBJ2-7|few|TRBV4-2
TGTGCCAGCAGCCAAGGGCTCGTTCGCGAGCAGTACTTC
CASSQGLVREQYF
>TRBD2|TRBJ2-1|once|TRBV5-4
TGTGCCAGCAGCGCGACTAGCGGAACTTACAATGAGCAGTTCTTC
CASSATSGTYNEQFF
>-|TRBJ2-5|-|TRBV7-9
TGTGCCAGCAGCTTTGGGGCGGGACCCCAAGAGACCCAGTACTTC
CASSFGAGPQETQYF
>-|TRBJ1-1|-|TRBV5-8
TGTGCCAGCAGCTTGGGCAGGGTGAACACTGAAGCTTTCTTT
CASSLGRVNTEAFF
>TRBD2|TRBJ2-2|-|TRBV5-6
TGTGCCAGCAGAGCGGGGGGCCGGACCGGGGAGCTGTTTTTT
CASRAGGRTGELFF
>TRBD2|TRBJ2-3|few|TRBV4-1
TGCGCCAGCAGCCAAGAGACTAGCGGGAGGGCCACGCAGTATTTT
CASSQETSGRATQYF
>-|TRBJ1-1|-|TRBV30
TGTGCCTGGAGTGATTTAGAGGGAATTAAAGCTTTCTTT
CAWSDLEGIKAFF
>TRBD1|TRBJ2-7|-|TRBV18
TGTGCCAGCTCACTCGGACAGGGCCACGAGCAGTACTTC
CASSLGQGHEQYF
>-|TRBJ2-6|-|TRBV7-9
TGTGCCAGCAGCCCCCGGTTGCGGGAAGGGTCTGGGGCCAACGTCCTGACTTTC
CASSPRLREGSGANVLTF
>-|TRBJ2-3|-|TRBV24-1
TGTGCCACCAGTGATACTAGCAACCCTTGGGATACGCAGTATTTT
CATSDTSNPWDTQYF
>-|TRBJ1-1|-|TRBV29-1
TGCAGCGTTGGGGTGGGGCCAAACACTGAAGCTTTCTTT
CSVGVGPNTEAFF
>TRBD1|TRBJ2-7|-|TRBV3-1/TRBV3-2
TGTGCCAGCAGCCAAGGGACAGGGCCCAACGAGCAGTACTTC
CASSQGTGPNEQYF
>TRBD1|TRBJ2-7|-|TRBV5-1
TGCGCCAGCACCGACCTCGGGACAGGGAACTACGAGCAGTACTTC
CASTDLGTGNYEQYF
>TRBD1|TRBJ1-2|few|TRBV28
TGTGCCAGCAGTTTGGGGACAGGCAGTGTTAACTATGGCTACACCTTC
CASSLGTGSVNYGYTF
>TRBD2|TRBJ2-3|-|TRBV28
TGTGCCAGCAGTAAGGGCGGGAGGGCGTTAGATACGCAGTATTTT
CASSKGGRALDTQYF
>TRBD1|TRBJ1-5|-|TRBV9
TGTGCCAGCAGCGGACAGGGGGCGCCCAATCAGCCCCAGCATTTT
CASSGQGAPNQPQHF
>TRBD1|TRBJ2-7|-|TRBV18
TGTGCCAGCTCACCAAATGGGCTCCGACAGGGGGTTTCCTACGAGCAGTACTTC
CASSPNGLRQGVSYEQYF
>-|TRBJ1-5|few|TRBV27
TGTGCCAGCAGAAAGGGGAAGGGCCAGCCCCAGCATTTT
CASRKGKGQPQHF
>TRBD2|TRBJ2-7|once|TRBV4-2
TGTGCCAGCAGCCAAGAGTGGCGGGAGCCTTACGAGCAGTACTTC
CASSQEWREPYEQYF
>-|TRBJ1-5|-|TRBV10-1
TGCGCCAGCAGTGAGCCCGTTTTTAATCAGCCCCAGCATTTT
CASSEPVFNQPQHF
>TRBD1|TRBJ2-5|-|TRBV7-9
TGTGCCAGCAGCTTCCAGGGACAGATGAGCCAAGAGACCCAGTACTTC
CASSFQGQMSQETQYF
>TRBD2|TRBJ2-7|-|TRBV7-3
TGTGCCAGCAGCTTATCGCGGGAGAACGAGCAGTACTTC
CASSLSRENEQYF
>-|TRBJ2-7|-|TRBV5-1
TGCGCCAGCAGCCACGGGGCCTACGAGCAGTACTTC
CASSHGAYEQYF
>TRBD1|TRBJ1-6|-|TRBV4-1
TGCGCCAGCAGTCTTAATAACAGGGGCCGGGGTAGTTCACCCCTCCACTTT
CASSLNNRGRGSSPLHF
>TRBD2|TRBJ2-1|-|TRBV3-1/TRBV3-2
TGTGCCAGCAGCCTGCGTCGCCGCGGGAGTACGAATGAGCAGTTCTTC
CASSLRRRGSTNEQFF
>-|TRBJ2-7|-|TRBV5-1
TGCGCCAGCAGCCCCGACAGGTACTCCTACGAGCAGTACTTC
CASSPDRYSYEQYF
>TRBD2|TRBJ2-3|once|TRBV28
TGTGCCAGCAGCCCGAAGACTAGCGGGAGCCTGTTAGATACGCAGTATTTT
CASSPKTSGSLLDTQYF
>TRBD1|TRBJ1-1|-|TRBV19
TGTGCCAGTACCGTACTGGACAGGTCGAACACTGAAGCTTTCTTT
CASTVLDRSNTEAFF
>-|TRBJ2-3|-|TRBV18
TGTGCCAGCTCCCGCGACTTGTTCGATACGCAGTATTTT
CASSRDLFDTQYF